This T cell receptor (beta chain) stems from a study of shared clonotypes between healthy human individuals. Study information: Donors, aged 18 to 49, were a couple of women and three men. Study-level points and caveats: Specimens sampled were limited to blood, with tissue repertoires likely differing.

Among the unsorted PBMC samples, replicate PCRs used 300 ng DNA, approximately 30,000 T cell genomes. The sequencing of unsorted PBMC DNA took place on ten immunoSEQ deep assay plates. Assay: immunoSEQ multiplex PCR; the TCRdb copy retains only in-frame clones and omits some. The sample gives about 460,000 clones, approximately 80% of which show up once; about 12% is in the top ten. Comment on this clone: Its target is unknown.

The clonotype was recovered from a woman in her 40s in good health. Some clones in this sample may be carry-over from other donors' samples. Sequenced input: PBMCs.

The CDR3 spells CASRKPSGRFSGTQYF. Here the CDR3 DNA reads TGTGCCAGCAGAAAACCTAGCGGGAGGTTCTCGGGTACGCAGTATTTT. The chain links TRBV7-2 to TRBJ2-3; 11 bases agree with TRBD2. This CDR3 region has 16 residues. Germline V lookup: CDR1 SGHTA, CDR2 FQGNSA. Trimming removed 6 bases from V and 8 bases from J; junction bases left unmatched: 13.